This is a list of T cell receptor beta chains from one sample in a study of T cell responses to AZD1222 COVID-19 vaccine. Measured with immunoSEQ multiplex PCR; TCRdb has only the in-frame clones, and not every one. The data show about 130,000 clones, roughly 87% seen once. The source material was peripheral blood, sampled 28 days after the second AZD1222 dose. These receptors all stem from an adult who received the AZD1222 COVID-19 vaccine. Both conserved end residues are part of each CDR3. The D gene is left open where the match is weak. Clone size, where shown, is once, few, many, or a class for clones that have expanded.

abundance	d_gene	v_gene	j_gene	CDR3nt	CDR3aa
few	TRBD1	TRBV6-4	TRBJ1-5	TGTGCCAGCCCACGGGACAGCGCTAGCAATCAGCCCCAGCATTTT	CASPRDSASNQPQHF
once	TRBD1	TRBV2	TRBJ1-5	TGTGCCAGCAGGAGGGACAGGCAGCCCCAGCATTTT	CASRRDRQPQHF
few	.	TRBV5-1	TRBJ2-1	TGCGCCAGCAGCGGAGCGACAGGAATGGAAAATGAGCAGTTCTTC	CASSGATGMENEQFF
.	.	TRBV7-8	TRBJ2-3	TGTGCCAGCAGCCTTTACACAGATACGCAGTATTTT	CASSLYTDTQYF
.	.	TRBV19	TRBJ1-2	TGTGCCAGTAGTATAGTGGGCAGCCCCTGGGGCTACACCTTC	CASSIVGSPWGYTF
.	TRBD2	TRBV7-2	TRBJ2-1	TGTGCCAGCAGCTTAGTAGCTAGCGGCTACAATGAGCAGTTCTTC	CASSLVASGYNEQFF
.	.	TRBV7-6	TRBJ2-2	TGTGCCAGCAGCCCACAGCCGGGCCTGAACACCGGGGAGCTGTTTTTT	CASSPQPGLNTGELFF
.	.	TRBV9	TRBJ2-6	TGTGCCAGCGAGCCCCTCTTAGGAGCTGGGGCCAACGTCCTGACTTTC	CASEPLLGAGANVLTF
once	.	TRBV15	TRBJ1-2	TGTGCCACCAGCAGAGATCGGGGGGGATGGAGCTATGGCTACACCTTC	CATSRDRGGWSYGYTF
.	.	TRBV28	TRBJ1-5	TGTGCCAGCAGTACCCCCCACAGGTTCAATCAGCCCCAGCATTTT	CASSTPHRFNQPQHF
.	.	TRBV2	TRBJ2-7	TGTGCCAGCAACCCCTCTGGGCAAGTCGCGGACGAGCAGTACTTC	CASNPSGQVADEQYF
.	.	TRBV2	TRBJ2-1	TGTGCCAGCAGTGTTGAAGAAACACCCCCTTACAATGAGCAGTTCTTC	CASSVEETPPYNEQFF
.	.	TRBV6-5	TRBJ1-3	TGTGCCAGCAGGAAGGACTTCTCTGGAAACACCATATATTTT	CASRKDFSGNTIYF
.	TRBD2	TRBV7-3	TRBJ2-1	TGTGCCAGCAGCTTAAGCAGAGGTAGCGGGGTGGGCAATGAGCAGTTCTTC	CASSLSRGSGVGNEQFF
.	.	TRBV6-5	TRBJ2-5	TGTGCCAGCAGTTACTCGCGAACAGGGAGCCGTGAGACCCAGTACTTC	CASSYSRTGSRETQYF
.	.	TRBV4-1	TRBJ2-3	TGCGCCAGCAGCCTCCGGGGGAACCTCCCTAGCACAGATACGCAGTATTTT	CASSLRGNLPSTDTQYF
many	.	TRBV18	TRBJ1-2	TGTGCCAGCTCACCACCGGCGGGTACTAACTATGGCTACACCTTC	CASSPPAGTNYGYTF
.	.	TRBV4-1	TRBJ1-1	TGCGCCAGCAGCCACCCTGCGAGGGACTCATCAACGGGAGCTTTCTTT	CASSHPARDSSTGAFF
.	TRBD2	TRBV5-1	TRBJ2-3	TGCGCCAGCAGCTTGGGACTAGCGGGAGGTGCAGATACGCAGTATTTT	CASSLGLAGGADTQYF
.	TRBD1	TRBV18	TRBJ2-1	TGTGCCAGCTCACCCGGTAGGCAGGGGGATGAGCAGTTCTTC	CASSPGRQGDEQFF
.	.	TRBV5-5	TRBJ1-1	TGTGCCAGCATCCTTTCGGTGGGGCCGACTGAAGCTTTCTTT	CASILSVGPTEAFF
once	.	TRBV2	TRBJ1-2	TGTGCCAGCAGTGTACCTGGGAACGGCGGCTACACCTTC	CASSVPGNGGYTF
.	.	TRBV3-1/TRBV3-2	TRBJ1-1	TGTGCCAGCAGCCCCCTACAGGGAGTGGACACTGAAGCTTTCTTT	CASSPLQGVDTEAFF
.	TRBD2	TRBV6-2/TRBV6-3	TRBJ2-7	TGTGCCAGCAGTCTCACCTTTTCTGCGGGGGGATACGAGCAGTACTTC	CASSLTFSAGGYEQYF
.	TRBD1	TRBV15	TRBJ2-1	TGTGCCACCAGCAGACCCTCCGGGACAGGGATTTTCAATGAGCAGTTCTTC	CATSRPSGTGIFNEQFF
once	.	TRBV5-6	TRBJ1-2	TGTGCCAGCAGCTTGGGGAATCGTGGGGACTATGGCTACACCTTC	CASSLGNRGDYGYTF
.	TRBD1	TRBV7-2	TRBJ1-4	TGTGCCAGCAGTCGGAACAGGGGGCATGATGAAAAACTGTTTTTT	CASSRNRGHDEKLFF
.	.	TRBV6-1	TRBJ1-5	TGTGCCAGCAGTGAAGGTCGTCGGGGGCGCCTAACTCAGCCCCAGCATTTT	CASSEGRRGRLTQPQHF
.	.	TRBV5-1	TRBJ1-1	TGCGCCAGCAGCTTCGGACAGTATCTGAACACTGAAGCTTTCTTT	CASSFGQYLNTEAFF
.	.	TRBV10-3	TRBJ1-1	TGTGCCATCAGTGGTAGAGGGGGGAACACTGAAGCTTTCTTT	CAISGRGGNTEAFF
.	TRBD1	TRBV27	TRBJ2-5	TGTGCCAGCAGTCTCGCGACAGGGGCCCACCGGGACCAGTACTTC	CASSLATGAHRDQYF
.	.	TRBV7-8	TRBJ2-1	TGTGCCAGCACCGGGAAACTGGTAGCGGACTACAATGAGCAGTTCTTC	CASTGKLVADYNEQFF
once	.	TRBV3-1/TRBV3-2	TRBJ1-1	TGTGCCAGCAGCCAAGGAACAAGGGCGAACACTGAAGCTTTCTTT	CASSQGTRANTEAFF
.	.	TRBV6-5	TRBJ2-1	TGTGCCAGCAGTAAAATGGCCCCCTACAATGAGCAGTTCTTC	CASSKMAPYNEQFF
.	.	TRBV5-6	TRBJ1-1	TGTGCCAGCAGCTTGTTCCCAGGGTTGATGAACACTGAAGCTTTCTTT	CASSLFPGLMNTEAFF
.	TRBD2	TRBV5-1	TRBJ2-1	TGCGCCAGCAGCCTTGGTGGGGGACTAGCGGGAGGACGGCAGTTCTTC	CASSLGGGLAGGRQFF
.	.	TRBV5-1	TRBJ1-2	TGCGCCAGCAAGCAGGCGCGCGGCTATGGCTACACCTTC	CASKQARGYGYTF
.	TRBD1	TRBV6-2/TRBV6-3	TRBJ1-2	TGTGCCAGCAGCCTACAGGGGATTAGGGGTAACTATGGCTACACCTTC	CASSLQGIRGNYGYTF
.	.	TRBV10-1	TRBJ1-2	TGCGCCAGCAGTGCCGGGACCAACTATGGCTACACCTTC	CASSAGTNYGYTF
once	TRBD2	TRBV19	TRBJ2-1	TGTGCCAGTAACGGCGGACTAGCCCTCAATGAGCAGTTCTTC	CASNGGLALNEQFF
.	.	TRBV7-9	TRBJ1-2	TGTGCCAGCAGCTTAGACCAGTTTCGGGATGGCTACACCTTC	CASSLDQFRDGYTF
.	.	TRBV7-9	TRBJ2-7	TGTGCCAGCAGCGCCCGCGGTAGGTATGAGTACGAGCAGTACTTC	CASSARGRYEYEQYF
.	.	TRBV9	TRBJ2-1	TGTGCCAGCAGCACCCGACTTTTGGTTAGAGGAACGGACTACAATGAGCAGTTCTTC	CASSTRLLVRGTDYNEQFF
.	.	TRBV30	TRBJ1-1	TGTGCCTGGAGTGTAGAGGTGAACACTGAAGCTTTCTTT	CAWSVEVNTEAFF
.	.	TRBV7-6	TRBJ2-3	TGTGCCAGCAGCTCGCTCACAGATACGCAGTATTTT	CASSSLTDTQYF
.	.	TRBV7-9	TRBJ1-1	TGTGCCAGCAGCCCATATGGCCCAATGAACACTGAAGCTTTCTTT	CASSPYGPMNTEAFF
once	.	TRBV12-3/TRBV12-4	TRBJ1-6	TGTGCCAGCAGTTTACGACAGAATTCACCCCTCCACTTT	CASSLRQNSPLHF
.	.	TRBV6-5	TRBJ1-2	TGTGCCAGCAGGAGGGACTATGGCTACACCTTC	CASRRDYGYTF
.	.	TRBV4-3	TRBJ1-2	TGCGCCAGCAGCCAAGATGTACGGCTCAACGTCTATGGCTACACCTTC	CASSQDVRLNVYGYTF